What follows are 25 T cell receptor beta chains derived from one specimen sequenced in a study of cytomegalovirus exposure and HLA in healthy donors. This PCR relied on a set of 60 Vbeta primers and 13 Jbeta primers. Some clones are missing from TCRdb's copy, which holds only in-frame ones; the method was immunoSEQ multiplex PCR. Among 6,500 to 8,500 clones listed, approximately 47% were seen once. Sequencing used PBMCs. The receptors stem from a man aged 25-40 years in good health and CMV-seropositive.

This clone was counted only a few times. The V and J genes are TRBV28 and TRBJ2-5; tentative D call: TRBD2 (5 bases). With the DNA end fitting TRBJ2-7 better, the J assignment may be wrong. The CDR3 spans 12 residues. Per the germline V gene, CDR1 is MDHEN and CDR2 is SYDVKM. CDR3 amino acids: CASSPPAAEQYF. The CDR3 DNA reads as TGTGCCAGCAGCCCTCCAGCGGCCGAGCAGTACTTC.

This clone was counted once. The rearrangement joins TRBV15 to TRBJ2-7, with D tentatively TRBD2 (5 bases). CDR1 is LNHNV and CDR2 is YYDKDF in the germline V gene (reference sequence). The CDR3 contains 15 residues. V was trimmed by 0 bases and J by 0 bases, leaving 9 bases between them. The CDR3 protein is CATSRDLASSYEQYF. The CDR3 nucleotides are TGTGCCACCAGCAGAGATCTAGCAAGCTCCTACGAGCAGTACTTC.

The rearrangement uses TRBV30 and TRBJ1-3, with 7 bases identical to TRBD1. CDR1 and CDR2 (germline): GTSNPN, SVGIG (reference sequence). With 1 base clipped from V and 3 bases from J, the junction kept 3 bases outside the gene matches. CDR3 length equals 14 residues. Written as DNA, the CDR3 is TGTGCCTGGAGTGCCGGGACAGTTGGAAACACCATATATTTT. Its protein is CAWSAGTVGNTIYF. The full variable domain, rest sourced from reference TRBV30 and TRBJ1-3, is SQTIHQWPATLVQPVGSPLSLECTVEGTSNPNLYWYRQAAGRGLQLLFYSVGIGQISSEVPQNLSASRPQDRQFILSSKKLLLSDSGFYLCAWSAGTVGNTIYFGEGSWLTVV.

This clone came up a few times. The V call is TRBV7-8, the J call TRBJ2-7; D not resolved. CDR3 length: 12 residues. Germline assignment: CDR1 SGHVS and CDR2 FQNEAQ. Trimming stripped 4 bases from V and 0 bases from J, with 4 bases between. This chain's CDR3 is CASSSNSYEQYF. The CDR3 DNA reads TGTGCCAGCAGCTCCAACTCCTACGAGCAGTACTTC.

The CDR3 is CASSLLDPGQGRETQYF. In DNA form, the CDR3 reads TGTGCCAGCAGCTTACTCGATCCGGGACAGGGTCGGGAGACCCAGTACTTC. This sequence joins TRBV7-8 and TRBJ2-5; 9 bases map to TRBD1. Germline-derived CDR1 and CDR2 are SGHVS and FQNEAQ. Unmatched junction bases numbered 12, after V lost 2 bases and J lost 5 bases. The CDR3 totals 17 residues.

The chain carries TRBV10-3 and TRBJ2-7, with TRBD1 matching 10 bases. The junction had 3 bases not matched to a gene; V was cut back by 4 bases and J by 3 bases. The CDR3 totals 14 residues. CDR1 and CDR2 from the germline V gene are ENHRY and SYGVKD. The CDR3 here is CAISGGTGVYEQYF. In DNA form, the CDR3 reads TGTGCCATCAGTGGCGGGACAGGGGTCTACGAGCAGTACTTC.

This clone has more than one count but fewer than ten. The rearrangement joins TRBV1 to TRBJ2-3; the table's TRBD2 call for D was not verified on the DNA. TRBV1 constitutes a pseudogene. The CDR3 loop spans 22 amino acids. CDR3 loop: CTSSHHTVGTSGGDSSTDTQYF. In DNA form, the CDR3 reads TGCACCAGCAGCCATCATACCGTCGGGACTAGCGGGGGTGATTCTAGCACAGATACGCAGTATTTT.

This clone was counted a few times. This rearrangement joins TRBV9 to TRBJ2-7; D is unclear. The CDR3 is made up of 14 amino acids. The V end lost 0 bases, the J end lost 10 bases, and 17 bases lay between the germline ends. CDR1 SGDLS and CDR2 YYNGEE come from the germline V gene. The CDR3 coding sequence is TGTGCCAGCAGCGTAGATCAGGCCTCCTCGGTACAGTACTTC. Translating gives CASSVDQASSVQYF.

The CDR3 sequence: CASSDYRGIKAEAFF. CDR3 in DNA: TGTGCCAGCAGTGATTACAGGGGTATTAAGGCCGAAGCTTTCTTT. The chain links TRBV6-1 to TRBJ1-1; TRBD1 matches at 7 bases. J lost 8 bases, V lost 3 bases, and 12 bases had no gene match. CDR3 length equals 15 residues. Germline CDR1 MNHNS, CDR2 SASEGT.

Here the CDR3 reads CATSRGDRNTEAFF. CDR3 nucleotides: TGTGCCACCAGCAGAGGGGACAGGAACACTGAAGCTTTCTTT. The chain links TRBV15 to TRBJ1-1, with TRBD1 identical over 7 bases. Germline values: CDR1 LNHNV, CDR2 YYDKDF (reference sequence). J gave up 1 base and V 1 base, and 0 bases lay outside the gene matches. CDR3 length: 14 amino acids.

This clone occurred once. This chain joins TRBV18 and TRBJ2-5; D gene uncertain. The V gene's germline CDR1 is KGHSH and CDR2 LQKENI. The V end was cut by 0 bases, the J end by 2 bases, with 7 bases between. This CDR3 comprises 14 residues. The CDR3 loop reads CASSPPSIQETQYF. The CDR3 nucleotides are TGTGCCAGCTCACCACCGTCCATTCAAGAGACCCAGTACTTC.

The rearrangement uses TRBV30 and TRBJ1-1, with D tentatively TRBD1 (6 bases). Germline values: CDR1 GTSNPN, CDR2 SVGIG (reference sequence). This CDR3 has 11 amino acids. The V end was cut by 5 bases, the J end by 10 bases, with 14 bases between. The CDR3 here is CAWADRSGAFF. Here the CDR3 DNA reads TGTGCCTGGGCCGACAGGTCAGGAGCTTTCTTT.

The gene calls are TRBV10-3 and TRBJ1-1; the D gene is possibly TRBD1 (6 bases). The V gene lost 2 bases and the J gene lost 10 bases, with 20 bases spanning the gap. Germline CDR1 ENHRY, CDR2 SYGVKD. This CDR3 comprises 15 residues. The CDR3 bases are TGTGCCATCAGTGAGGCGGTTACAGGGTCGGTTACAGCTTTCTTT. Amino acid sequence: CAISEAVTGSVTAFF.

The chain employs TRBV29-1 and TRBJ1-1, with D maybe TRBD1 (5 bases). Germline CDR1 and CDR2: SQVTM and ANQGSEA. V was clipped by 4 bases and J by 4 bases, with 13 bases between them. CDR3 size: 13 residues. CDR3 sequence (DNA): TGCAGCGTTGTAGCAGGGTGGGGCACTGAAGCTTTCTTT. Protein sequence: CSVVAGWGTEAFF. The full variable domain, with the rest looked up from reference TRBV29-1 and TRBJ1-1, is SAVISQKPSRDICQRGTSLTIQCQVDSQVTMMFWYRQQPGQSLTLIATANQGSEATYESGFVIDKFPISRPNLTFSTLTVSNMSPEDSSIYLCSVVAGWGTEAFFGQGTRLTVV.

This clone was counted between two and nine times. CDR3 residues: CAIALQGDYGYTF. CDR3 bases: TGTGCCATTGCGCTACAGGGGGACTATGGCTACACCTTC. The chain employs TRBV10-3 and TRBJ1-2; 8 positions agree with TRBD1. CDR3 length: 13 amino acids. From germline, CDR1 is ENHRY and CDR2 SYGVKD. The V segment lost 9 bases and the J segment 3 bases; nucleotides outside the gene matches: 6.

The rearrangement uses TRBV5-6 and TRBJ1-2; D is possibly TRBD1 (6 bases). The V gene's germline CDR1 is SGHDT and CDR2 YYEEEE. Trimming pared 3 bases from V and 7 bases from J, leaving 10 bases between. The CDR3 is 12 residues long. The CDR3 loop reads CASSSYRAGYTF. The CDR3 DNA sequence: TGTGCCAGCAGCTCCTACAGGGCTGGCTACACCTTC.

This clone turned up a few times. CDR3 loop: CASRAGQGTDEQYF. CDR3 DNA: TGTGCCAGCAGAGCCGGACAGGGTACTGACGAGCAGTACTTC. The genes are TRBV6-5 and TRBJ2-7; 8 nucleotides align to TRBD1. Germline assignment: CDR1 MNHEY and CDR2 SVGAGI. J gave up 5 bases and V 6 bases, and 9 bases lay outside the gene matches. This CDR3 has 14 residues.

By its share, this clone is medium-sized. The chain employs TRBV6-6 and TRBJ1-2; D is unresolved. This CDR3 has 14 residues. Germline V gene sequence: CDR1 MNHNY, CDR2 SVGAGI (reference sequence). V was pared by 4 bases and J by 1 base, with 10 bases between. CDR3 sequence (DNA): TGTGCCAGCAGTTCCGTTCAGGTTAACTATGGCTACACCTTC. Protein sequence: CASSSVQVNYGYTF.

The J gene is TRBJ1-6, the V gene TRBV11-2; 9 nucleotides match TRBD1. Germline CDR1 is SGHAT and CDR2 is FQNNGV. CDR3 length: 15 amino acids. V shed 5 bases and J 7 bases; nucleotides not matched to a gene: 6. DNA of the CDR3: TGTGCCAGCAGCGAGGGACAGGGAAGGAATTCACCCCTCCACTTT. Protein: CASSEGQGRNSPLHF.

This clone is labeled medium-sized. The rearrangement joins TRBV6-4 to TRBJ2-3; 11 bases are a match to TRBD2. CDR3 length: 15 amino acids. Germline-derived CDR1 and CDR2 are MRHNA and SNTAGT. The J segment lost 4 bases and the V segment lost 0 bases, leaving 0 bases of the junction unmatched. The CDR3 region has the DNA TGTGCCAGCAGTGACTCTAGCGGGGGGGCAGATACGCAGTATTTT. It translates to CASSDSSGGADTQYF.

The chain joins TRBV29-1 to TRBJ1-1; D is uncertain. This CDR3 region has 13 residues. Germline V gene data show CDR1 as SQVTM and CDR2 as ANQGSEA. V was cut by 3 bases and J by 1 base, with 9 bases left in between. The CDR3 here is CSVEALANTEAFF. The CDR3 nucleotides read TGCAGCGTTGAGGCTTTAGCGAACACTGAAGCTTTCTTT.

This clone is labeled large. This CDR3 reads CASRRVAYTQYF. The CDR3 DNA reads as TGTGCCAGCAGACGAGTAGCGTATACGCAGTATTTT. V usage is TRBV7-2 and J usage is TRBJ2-3; maybe TRBD2 (5 bases). This CDR3 comprises 12 residues. V was shortened by 6 bases and J by 7 bases, with 11 bases between the two germline ends. The germline V gene encodes CDR1 SGHTA and CDR2 FQGNSA. Drawing the rest from reference TRBV7-2 and TRBJ2-3, the complete variable domain is GAGVSQSPSNKVTEKGKDVELRCDPISGHTALYWYRQSLGQGLEFLIYFQGNSAPDKSGLPSDRFSAERTGGSVSTLTIQRTQQEDSAVYLCASRRVAYTQYFGPGTRLTVL.

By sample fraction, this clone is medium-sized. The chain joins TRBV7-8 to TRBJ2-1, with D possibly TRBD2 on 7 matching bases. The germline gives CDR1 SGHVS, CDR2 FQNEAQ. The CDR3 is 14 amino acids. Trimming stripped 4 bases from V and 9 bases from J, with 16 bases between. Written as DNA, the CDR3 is TGTGCCAGCAGCTACAAGGGGGGGTATAGTGAGCAGTTCTTC. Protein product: CASSYKGGYSEQFF.

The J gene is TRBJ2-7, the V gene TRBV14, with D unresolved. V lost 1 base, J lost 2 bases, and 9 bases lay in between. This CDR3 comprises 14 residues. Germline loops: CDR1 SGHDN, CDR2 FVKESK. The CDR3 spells CASSQGSPPYEQYF. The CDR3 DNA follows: TGTGCCAGCAGCCAAGGTTCCCCTCCCTACGAGCAGTACTTC.

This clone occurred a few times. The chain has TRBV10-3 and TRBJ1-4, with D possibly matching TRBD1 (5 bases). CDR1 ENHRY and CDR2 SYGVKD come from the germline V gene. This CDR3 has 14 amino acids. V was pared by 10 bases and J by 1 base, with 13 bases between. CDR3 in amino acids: CASGTGGTNEKLFF. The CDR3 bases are TGTGCCAGCGGGACCGGTGGAACTAATGAAAAACTGTTTTTT.